This T cell receptor (beta chain) was recorded in a study of chemoradiotherapy in HPV16-positive cancers. Over chemoradiotherapy, repertoires were sampled more than once. This table comes from immunoSEQ multiplex PCR, and its TCRdb copy is limited to in-frame clones, with some not included. The table lists approximately 13,000 clones, nearly 90% of them singletons. The starting material was blood, obtained from a patient who underwent chemoradiotherapy. The clonotype was recovered from a human donor with HPV-associated anogenital cancer.

CDR3 DNA: TGTGCCAGCAGCCCGCGGGGAGGGGCCTACGAGCAGTACTTC. It encodes CASSPRGGAYEQYF. This sequence joins TRBV7-9 and TRBJ2-7; 7 positions agree with TRBD2. CDR1 is SEHNR and CDR2 is FQNEAQ in the germline V gene (reference sequence). V gave up 5 bases and J gave up 2 bases; unmatched junction bases: 6. CDR3 length: 14 residues.